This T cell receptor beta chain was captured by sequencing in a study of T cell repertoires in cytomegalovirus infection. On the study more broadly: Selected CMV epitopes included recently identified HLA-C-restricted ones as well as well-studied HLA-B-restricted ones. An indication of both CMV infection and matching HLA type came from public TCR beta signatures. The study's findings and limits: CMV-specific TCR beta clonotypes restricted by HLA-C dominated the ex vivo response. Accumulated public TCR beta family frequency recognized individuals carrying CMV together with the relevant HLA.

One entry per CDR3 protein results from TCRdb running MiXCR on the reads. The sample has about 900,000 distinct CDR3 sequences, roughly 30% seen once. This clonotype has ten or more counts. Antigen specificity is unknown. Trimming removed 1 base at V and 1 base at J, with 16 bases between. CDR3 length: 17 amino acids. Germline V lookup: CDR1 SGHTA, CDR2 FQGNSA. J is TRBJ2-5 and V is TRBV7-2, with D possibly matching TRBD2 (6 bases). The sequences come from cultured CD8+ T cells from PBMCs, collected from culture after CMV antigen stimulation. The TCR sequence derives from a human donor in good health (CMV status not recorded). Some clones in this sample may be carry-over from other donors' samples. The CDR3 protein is CASSLVPSVPVQETQYF. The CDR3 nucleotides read TGTGCCAGCAGCTTAGTACCTAGCGTACCAGTCCAAGAGACCCAGTACTTC.